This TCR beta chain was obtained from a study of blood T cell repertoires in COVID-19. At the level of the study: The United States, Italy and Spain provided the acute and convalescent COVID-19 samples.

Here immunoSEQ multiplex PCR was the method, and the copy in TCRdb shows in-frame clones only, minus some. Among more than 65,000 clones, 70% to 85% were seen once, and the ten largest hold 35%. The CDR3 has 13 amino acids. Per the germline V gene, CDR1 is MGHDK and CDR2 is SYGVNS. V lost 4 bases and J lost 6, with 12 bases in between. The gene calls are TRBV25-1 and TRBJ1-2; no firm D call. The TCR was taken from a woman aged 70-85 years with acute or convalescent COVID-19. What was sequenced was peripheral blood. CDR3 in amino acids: CASSARAGNGYTF. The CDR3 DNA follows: TGTGCCAGCAGTGCCCGGGCCGGGAATGGCTACACCTTC.